This TCR beta chain emerged from a study of spatial heterogeneity in lung cancer. Study-wide context: More beta-chain than alpha-chain sequences were consistently detected. Tumor regions showed TCR transcript counts that correlated strongly with a T cell module score from matched bulk RNA-seq. Findings and limits, study-wide: For expanded intratumoral alpha and beta TCRs, counts tracked tumor mutation counts.

In this sample, this clonotype turned up many times. No antigen is known for it. The time point denotes: sample taken at primary tumor resection. TCRdb passed the 5' RACE reads through MiXCR, listing each CDR3 protein once. The sample consists of about 6,800 distinct CDR3 sequences, around 15% of them appearing once. Germline CDR1 MNHEY, CDR2 SVGEGT. V was shortened by 10 bases and J by 6 bases, with 21 bases between the two germline ends. The CDR3 sequence is 14 residues long. This receptor was identified in a male donor with early-stage non-small cell lung cancer. The source material was lung tumor tissue, sampled at surgery. The gene calls are TRBV6-2 or TRBV6-3 and TRBJ1-1; no reliable D call. The chain's CDR3 is CATSTTTGGPEAFF. The CDR3 region has the DNA TGTGCCACCTCTACCACGACGGGAGGTCCTGAAGCTTTCTTT.